One sample yielded the 4 T cell receptor beta chains listed below, sequenced in a study of T cells in Graves' hyperthyroidism and ophthalmopathy. RNA transcripts were the template for amplifying TCR beta CDR3 regions. First-round RT-PCR targeting the TCR CDR3 was performed with the HTBI primer set. Each CDR3 protein gets one entry after TCRdb re-called the multiplex PCR reads with MiXCR. The sample holds about 400,000 distinct CDR3 sequences, 15% to 18% seen once. The material sequenced was blood. Every receptor here comes from a woman under 30 with Graves' hyperthyroidism.

The table lists this clonotype with many counts. The rearrangement joins TRBV3-1 to TRBJ2-5; 10 nucleotides align to TRBD2. J lost 1 base, V lost 0 bases, and 2 bases had no gene match. Germline V gives CDR1 LGHDT, CDR2 YNNKEL (reference sequence). This CDR3 has 16 amino acids. DNA for the CDR3: TGTGCCAGCAGCCAAGAGGAGCGGGGGGGCCAAGAGACCCAGTACTTC. The encoded protein is CASSQEERGGQETQYF.

This clonotype was counted many times. The V call is TRBV5-1, the J call TRBJ2-1; TRBD1 might be the D (6 bases). The V gene lost 1 base and the J gene lost 6 bases, with 14 bases spanning the gap. The CDR3 runs to 15 residues. The V gene's germline CDR1 is SGHRS and CDR2 YFSETQ. In DNA, the CDR3 is TGCGCCAGCAGCTTGCTCCCAGGGGCTATCAATGAGCAGTTCTTC. Its translation is CASSLLPGAINEQFF.

Regarding this clonotype: Since a much larger clone is just one base distant, this may be a read error. The J gene is TRBJ2-1, the V gene TRBV6-2 or TRBV6-3; TRBD2 agrees at 9 bases. The J call may be mistaken, given a closer DNA end match to TRBJ2-7. Germline values: CDR1 MNHEY, CDR2 SVGEGT. The CDR3 contains 13 residues. CDR3 sequence (DNA): TGTGCCAGCAGTTCGAGCGGGAGGAATGAGCAGTACTTC. It encodes CASSSSGRNEQYF.

The V and J genes are TRBV20-1 and TRBJ2-7, with a weak D call TRBD2 (5 bases). This CDR3 has 13 amino acids. Deletions cut 3 bases from V and 3 bases from J, with 12 bases between. The germline gives CDR1 DFQATT, CDR2 SNEGSKA (reference sequence). In nucleotides, the CDR3 is TGCAGTGCTAGGGAGAGGGAATTCTACGAGCAGTACTTC. The encoded protein is CSAREREFYEQYF.